Listed below are T cell receptor beta chains from one sample, sequenced in a study of shared clonotypes between healthy human individuals. TCRdb's table, derived via immunoSEQ multiplex PCR, lists solely in-frame clones and lacks some. The sample yields about 1.5 million clones, around 97% seen once. Sequencing input: naive CD4+ T cells sorted from blood. The origin of the receptors is a man younger than 40 in good health. The CDR3 runs from the conserved cysteine through the conserved F or W. Rows give clone size only sometimes, using once, few, many, or a class for an expanded clone.

clone size	V gene	J gene	CDR3 protein
-	TRBV9	TRBJ2-1	CASSVATASSGNNEQFF
once	TRBV9	TRBJ2-3	CASSASLAGGQDTQYF
-	TRBV5-1	TRBJ2-3	CASSPFSRGDTQYF
once	TRBV29-1	TRBJ1-1	CSVETGVNTEAFF
-	TRBV6-1	TRBJ2-3	CASSEVTDTQYF
-	TRBV9	TRBJ2-2	CASSPGQRGVGTGELFF
-	TRBV28	TRBJ2-1	CASSHELAGDNEQFF
-	TRBV28	TRBJ2-1	CASSPRGGSGFYNEQFF
-	TRBV2	TRBJ2-2	CASSESGELFF
once	TRBV5-1	TRBJ2-2	CASSDGSTLSTGELFF
once	TRBV11-3	TRBJ2-2	CASRLGPHGELFF
-	TRBV11-3	TRBJ2-1	CASSLSDRDGNEQFF
-	TRBV18	TRBJ2-7	CASSPPRGQGSYEQYF
-	TRBV29-1	TRBJ1-1	CSANLGGPGTEAFF
once	TRBV5-6	TRBJ2-3	CASSSRARGADTQYF
-	TRBV12-5	TRBJ2-6	CASGLGGPGANVLTF
-	TRBV7-9	TRBJ2-2	CASSFSTGELFF
-	TRBV4-3	TRBJ2-7	CASSPDLGGIYEQYF
-	TRBV2	TRBJ2-6	CASRAGGSGANVLTF
-	TRBV6-4	TRBJ2-7	CASSLPPIFHPWEQYF
once	TRBV7-2	TRBJ2-1	CASSLIDEQFF
-	TRBV7-3	TRBJ1-3	CASSLGVGNTIYF
-	TRBV5-5	TRBJ1-2	CASSPLQGRGGYTF
-	TRBV6-1	TRBJ2-7	CASSERSQYEQYF
-	TRBV28	TRBJ1-2	CASSRQTYGYTF
-	TRBV5-1	TRBJ2-4	CASSHENIQYF
-	TRBV5-1	TRBJ2-1	CASSSGVGAGGPYNEQFF
-	TRBV2	TRBJ2-1	CASSMDLSESDEQFF
-	TRBV7-8	TRBJ1-3	CASSLAAGKSGNTIYF
-	TRBV11-2	TRBJ2-3	CASSPGRIGIDTQYF
-	TRBV20-1	TRBJ2-5	CSAGQEETQYF
-	TRBV12-2	TRBJ2-5	CASRLAEFRTGQETQYF
-	TRBV2	TRBJ2-2	CASNRGRAPGELFF
-	TRBV5-1	TRBJ1-5	CASSLDGVQPQHF
-	TRBV5-1	TRBJ1-1	CASSLDGMNTEAFF
-	TRBV19	TRBJ2-2	CASSTPQGNTGELFF
-	TRBV30	TRBJ1-1	CAWSDEGWTEAFF
-	TRBV27	TRBJ2-6	CASSLSGSGANVLTF
-	TRBV9	TRBJ1-4	CASSVGTHEKLFF
-	TRBV5-1	TRBJ2-3	CASSLGAETDTQYF
-	TRBV7-2	TRBJ1-4	CASSYGQAKGEKLFF
-	TRBV13	TRBJ2-3	CASSLSRRDTQYF